The rows below give T cell receptor beta chains drawn from one sample of a study of blood T cell dynamics during melanoma immunotherapy. Method: immunoSEQ multiplex PCR; TCRdb's copy keeps in-frame clones and lacks some. The sample consists of 11,000 or so clones, roughly 83% of them appearing once. The sample was blood, taken from a patient treated with checkpoint blockade. These receptor sequences come from a human donor with melanoma. CDR3s include the opening cysteine and the closing phenylalanine or tryptophan. A D gene is named only where the DNA matches it firmly. Where a row states a size, it is once, few, many or the class of an expanded clone; other rows omit it.

d_call: NA
v_call: TRBV7-9
clone_size: medium-sized
j_call: TRBJ2-1
cdr3_nt: TGTGCCAGCTCCGCCATCGGACGGAACAATGAGCAGTTCTTC
cdr3_aa: CASSAIGRNNEQFF

d_call: NA
v_call: TRBV27
clone_size: NA
j_call: TRBJ1-2
cdr3_nt: TGTGCCAGCAGTTTATCGGGCTCCCCGGGTGGCTACACCTTC
cdr3_aa: CASSLSGSPGGYTF

d_call: NA
v_call: TRBV13
clone_size: NA
j_call: TRBJ1-5
cdr3_nt: TGTGCCAGCAGCTTAGGGCAGCTTAGCAATCAGCCCCAGCATTTT
cdr3_aa: CASSLGQLSNQPQHF

d_call: NA
v_call: TRBV11-3
clone_size: few
j_call: TRBJ2-7
cdr3_nt: TGTGCCAGCAGCCGGGACCCTTACGAGCAGTACTTC
cdr3_aa: CASSRDPYEQYF

d_call: NA
v_call: TRBV21-1
clone_size: NA
j_call: TRBJ2-1
cdr3_nt: TGTGCCAGCAGCAAGGTCGGTCGGAAGGTCTCCAATGAGCAGTTCTTC
cdr3_aa: CASSKVGRKVSNEQFF

d_call: NA
v_call: TRBV2
clone_size: NA
j_call: TRBJ2-2
cdr3_nt: TGTGCCAGCAGGGAAGGCGGGGAGCTGTTTTTT
cdr3_aa: CASREGGELFF

d_call: TRBD2
v_call: TRBV4-2
clone_size: NA
j_call: TRBJ2-5
cdr3_nt: TGTGCCAGCAGCCAAGGAGGGACCGGGACTACCTTAGGAGAGACCCAGTACTTC
cdr3_aa: CASSQGGTGTTLGETQYF

d_call: TRBD2
v_call: TRBV7-3
clone_size: NA
j_call: TRBJ2-3
cdr3_nt: TGTGCCAGCAGCCCCACTAGCGGCCGCACAGATACGCAGTATTTT
cdr3_aa: CASSPTSGRTDTQYF

d_call: TRBD2
v_call: TRBV14
clone_size: NA
j_call: TRBJ2-3
cdr3_nt: TGTGCCAGCAGCCAAGGGACTAGCGGGAGACCTAGCACAGATACGCAGTATTTT
cdr3_aa: CASSQGTSGRPSTDTQYF

d_call: NA
v_call: TRBV20-1
clone_size: few
j_call: TRBJ2-4
cdr3_nt: TGCAGTGCCGCCTCGGGGTCCTCTCAGTACTTC
cdr3_aa: CSAASGSSQYF

d_call: NA
v_call: TRBV6-5
clone_size: NA
j_call: TRBJ1-1
cdr3_nt: TGTGCCAGCAGTTACGCGGGGACTGAAGCTTTCTTT
cdr3_aa: CASSYAGTEAFF

d_call: NA
v_call: TRBV5-5
clone_size: NA
j_call: TRBJ2-7
cdr3_nt: TGTGCCAGCAGCTTGGGGACCATCGCAACGTCCTACGAGCAGTACTTC
cdr3_aa: CASSLGTIATSYEQYF

d_call: TRBD1
v_call: TRBV7-9
clone_size: NA
j_call: TRBJ2-7
cdr3_nt: TGTGCCAGCAGCTCGGGACAGCGCTCCTACGAGCAGTACTTC
cdr3_aa: CASSSGQRSYEQYF

d_call: NA
v_call: TRBV28
clone_size: NA
j_call: TRBJ2-3
cdr3_nt: TGTGCCAGCAGTTTGATACAGGCCCTCGGGGCTACGCAGTATTTT
cdr3_aa: CASSLIQALGATQYF

d_call: NA
v_call: TRBV2
clone_size: NA
j_call: TRBJ1-5
cdr3_nt: TGTGCCAGCAGTGAAGGCGGGAATCAGCCCCAGCATTTT
cdr3_aa: CASSEGGNQPQHF

d_call: NA
v_call: TRBV5-8
clone_size: NA
j_call: TRBJ1-1
cdr3_nt: TGTGCCTGTGGGGGCCTTTTGAACACTGAAGCTTTCTTT
cdr3_aa: CACGGLLNTEAFF

d_call: TRBD1
v_call: TRBV9
clone_size: medium-sized
j_call: TRBJ2-5
cdr3_nt: TGTGCCAGCAGCGTAGACGGACAGGGGAGGGAGACCCAGTACTTC
cdr3_aa: CASSVDGQGRETQYF

d_call: NA
v_call: TRBV6-5
clone_size: NA
j_call: TRBJ2-7
cdr3_nt: TGTGCCAGCAGTGGAGGGCTAGGCGAGCAGTACTTC
cdr3_aa: CASSGGLGEQYF

d_call: NA
v_call: TRBV9
clone_size: NA
j_call: TRBJ1-1
cdr3_nt: TGTGCCAGCAGCGTAGGGTACAGAGTGGGTGGTACTGAAGCTTTCTTT
cdr3_aa: CASSVGYRVGGTEAFF

d_call: NA
v_call: TRBV4-3
clone_size: NA
j_call: TRBJ2-3
cdr3_nt: TGCGCCAGCAGCCCATCGAGCACAGATACGCAGTATTTT
cdr3_aa: CASSPSSTDTQYF

d_call: NA
v_call: TRBV7-2
clone_size: NA
j_call: TRBJ1-2
cdr3_nt: TGTGCCAGCAGCTCAGCGGGGGGGAATGGCTACACCTTC
cdr3_aa: CASSSAGGNGYTF

d_call: NA
v_call: TRBV7-2
clone_size: NA
j_call: TRBJ2-5
cdr3_nt: TGTGCCAGCAGCTCCCATAGCGTGAGAGAGACCCAGTACTTC
cdr3_aa: CASSSHSVRETQYF

d_call: TRBD1
v_call: TRBV7-2
clone_size: NA
j_call: TRBJ2-3
cdr3_nt: TGTGCCAGCAGCCAGGGGGGGACAGGGGGCCTAGGAGATACGCAGTATTTT
cdr3_aa: CASSQGGTGGLGDTQYF

d_call: TRBD1
v_call: TRBV7-2
clone_size: NA
j_call: TRBJ2-5
cdr3_nt: TGTGCCAGCAGCTTTAGGGGACAGGGAACGGAGACCCAGTACTTC
cdr3_aa: CASSFRGQGTETQYF

d_call: NA
v_call: TRBV14
clone_size: NA
j_call: TRBJ1-2
cdr3_nt: TGTGCCAGCAGCCAAGATTGGTCAGGGTTCGGCTACACCTTC
cdr3_aa: CASSQDWSGFGYTF

d_call: NA
v_call: TRBV7-9
clone_size: NA
j_call: TRBJ2-4
cdr3_nt: TGTGCCAGCAGCTCCGGGATGGCCAAAAACATTCAGTACTTC
cdr3_aa: CASSSGMAKNIQYF

d_call: TRBD2
v_call: TRBV10-2
clone_size: NA
j_call: TRBJ2-3
cdr3_nt: TGCGCCAGCAGTCCCGTTTGGGGGGGTACAGATACGCAGTATTTT
cdr3_aa: CASSPVWGGTDTQYF

d_call: NA
v_call: TRBV11-3
clone_size: NA
j_call: TRBJ1-4
cdr3_nt: TGTGCCAGCAGCCTCGCGCGGGAAAAACTGTTTTTT
cdr3_aa: CASSLAREKLFF

d_call: NA
v_call: TRBV21-1
clone_size: NA
j_call: TRBJ2-7
cdr3_nt: TGTGCCAGCAGCATCTCAGGTGACTCTTTAAGGCAGTACTTC
cdr3_aa: CASSISGDSLRQYF

d_call: TRBD2
v_call: TRBV6-1
clone_size: NA
j_call: TRBJ2-1
cdr3_nt: TGTGCCAGCAGGGCGGGGGATGGGAAAAAGCAGTTCTTC
cdr3_aa: CASRAGDGKKQFF

d_call: NA
v_call: TRBV7-3
clone_size: NA
j_call: TRBJ2-2
cdr3_nt: TGTGCCAGCAGTTTAGGGGCCGCGCACACCGGGGAGCTGTTTTTT
cdr3_aa: CASSLGAAHTGELFF

d_call: TRBD2
v_call: TRBV11-3
clone_size: once
j_call: TRBJ2-3
cdr3_nt: TGTGCCAGCAGCCACGGGACTAGCGGTAGCACAGATACGCAGTATTTT
cdr3_aa: CASSHGTSGSTDTQYF

d_call: TRBD1
v_call: TRBV5-6
clone_size: few
j_call: TRBJ2-3
cdr3_nt: TGTGCCAGCAGCTTGGCCATGGGGACAGGGGGCACAGATACGCAGTATTTT
cdr3_aa: CASSLAMGTGGTDTQYF

d_call: NA
v_call: TRBV18
clone_size: once
j_call: TRBJ2-7
cdr3_nt: TGTGCCAGCTCACCACGGCAGGGCCCCTACGAGCAGTACTTC
cdr3_aa: CASSPRQGPYEQYF

d_call: NA
v_call: TRBV7-9
clone_size: NA
j_call: TRBJ1-5
cdr3_nt: TGTGCCAGCAGCTTGGGGGGGGCGAGTCAGCCCCAGCATTTT
cdr3_aa: CASSLGGASQPQHF

d_call: NA
v_call: TRBV7-9
clone_size: once
j_call: TRBJ1-1
cdr3_nt: TGTGCCAGCAGCTTAGGACAGATGAACACTGAAGCTTTCTTT
cdr3_aa: CASSLGQMNTEAFF

d_call: NA
v_call: TRBV5-8
clone_size: NA
j_call: TRBJ2-7
cdr3_nt: TGTGCCAGCAGCTTGGCCGGGGTGGAGTACGAGCAGTACTTC
cdr3_aa: CASSLAGVEYEQYF

d_call: NA
v_call: TRBV7-2
clone_size: NA
j_call: TRBJ1-1
cdr3_nt: TGTGCCAGCAGGGCGTTTGAAGGGACTGAAGCTTTCTTT
cdr3_aa: CASRAFEGTEAFF

d_call: TRBD1
v_call: TRBV30
clone_size: once
j_call: TRBJ2-7
cdr3_nt: TGTGCCTGGAGTGTAGGGACAGCAGAGGTGGAGCAGTACTTC
cdr3_aa: CAWSVGTAEVEQYF

d_call: TRBD2
v_call: TRBV7-6
clone_size: NA
j_call: TRBJ2-2
cdr3_nt: TGTGCCAGCAGCTTCGGGGGGTCCACCGGGGAGCTGTTTTTT
cdr3_aa: CASSFGGSTGELFF

d_call: NA
v_call: TRBV6-5
clone_size: NA
j_call: TRBJ2-1
cdr3_nt: TGTGCCAGCAGGAGTGAGCTTCTAAACAACAATGAGCAGTTCTTC
cdr3_aa: CASRSELLNNNEQFF

d_call: TRBD2
v_call: TRBV30
clone_size: NA
j_call: TRBJ2-3
cdr3_nt: TGTGCCTGGACATTACTAGCGGGGGGGCGAGATACGCAGTATTTT
cdr3_aa: CAWTLLAGGRDTQYF

d_call: TRBD1
v_call: TRBV2
clone_size: NA
j_call: TRBJ1-1
cdr3_nt: TGTGCCAGCAGCCAAACGAGGACAGGGAACACTGAAGCTTTCTTT
cdr3_aa: CASSQTRTGNTEAFF

d_call: TRBD1
v_call: TRBV19
clone_size: once
j_call: TRBJ1-5
cdr3_nt: TGTGCCAGTAGTCTAACCAGGGGGCTTAGCAATCAGCCCCAGCATTTT
cdr3_aa: CASSLTRGLSNQPQHF

d_call: NA
v_call: TRBV19
clone_size: once
j_call: TRBJ1-6
cdr3_nt: TGTGCCAGTACCGAGAGGGGTCAGGCCTTTTCACCCCTCCACTTT
cdr3_aa: CASTERGQAFSPLHF

d_call: TRBD1
v_call: TRBV6-4
clone_size: once
j_call: TRBJ2-3
cdr3_nt: TGTGCCAGCAGCCGCGGACAGGGTGATACGCAGTATTTT
cdr3_aa: CASSRGQGDTQYF

d_call: TRBD2
v_call: TRBV4-3
clone_size: NA
j_call: TRBJ2-1
cdr3_nt: TGCGCCAGCAGCCAAGACCTAGCGGGGGGGCAACGGGGTGAGCAGTTCTTC
cdr3_aa: CASSQDLAGGQRGEQFF

d_call: NA
v_call: TRBV19
clone_size: NA
j_call: TRBJ1-1
cdr3_nt: TGTGCCAGTGGAAAGGGACAAAAGAACACTGAAGCTTTCTTT
cdr3_aa: CASGKGQKNTEAFF

d_call: NA
v_call: TRBV9
clone_size: NA
j_call: TRBJ2-3
cdr3_nt: TGTGCCAGCAGCGTAGTAACGGGGAAGACAGATACGCAGTATTTT
cdr3_aa: CASSVVTGKTDTQYF

d_call: TRBD1
v_call: TRBV2
clone_size: few
j_call: TRBJ1-1
cdr3_nt: TGTGCCAGCACAAGGGGGCTTAAGGACACTGAAGCTTTCTTT
cdr3_aa: CASTRGLKDTEAFF

d_call: NA
v_call: TRBV6-5
clone_size: NA
j_call: TRBJ1-5
cdr3_nt: TGTGCCAGCAGTTACTCCGGACGTGCCAATCAGCCCCAGCATTTT
cdr3_aa: CASSYSGRANQPQHF

d_call: NA
v_call: TRBV18
clone_size: NA
j_call: TRBJ2-1
cdr3_nt: TGTGCCAGCTCACCAGAGGGTTACAATGAGCAGTTCTTC
cdr3_aa: CASSPEGYNEQFF

d_call: TRBD2
v_call: TRBV2
clone_size: NA
j_call: TRBJ2-5
cdr3_nt: TGTGCCAGCCGGGAGACGGGACTAGGTGCTCTAAGTCCGTACTTC
cdr3_aa: CASRETGLGALSPYF

d_call: NA
v_call: TRBV11-2
clone_size: NA
j_call: TRBJ2-2
cdr3_nt: TGTGCCAGCACCTCGTCGAACACCGGGGAGCTGTTTTTT
cdr3_aa: CASTSSNTGELFF

d_call: NA
v_call: TRBV27
clone_size: NA
j_call: TRBJ2-1
cdr3_nt: TGTGCCAGCAGTCCCCGGGTGCAGGGTCGCGATGAGCAGTTCTTC
cdr3_aa: CASSPRVQGRDEQFF

d_call: TRBD1
v_call: TRBV19
clone_size: NA
j_call: TRBJ1-5
cdr3_nt: TGTGCCAGTAGGGTGACAGGGGCGGGCAATCAGCCCCAGCATTTT
cdr3_aa: CASRVTGAGNQPQHF

d_call: TRBD1
v_call: TRBV6-5
clone_size: NA
j_call: TRBJ2-5
cdr3_nt: TGTGCCAGCAGAGCCGGCGGGACAGGGGGAGAGACCCAGTACTTC
cdr3_aa: CASRAGGTGGETQYF